This T cell receptor (beta chain) originates from a study of control samples from healthy donors and cancer patients. Trimming removed 2 bases from V and 5 bases from J, with 12 bases in between. Germline V gene lookup returns CDR1 SGHAT and CDR2 FQNNGV. The CDR3 consists of 14 residues. This clone was seen just once. Some clones are missing from TCRdb's copy, which holds only in-frame ones; the method was immunoSEQ multiplex PCR. The table includes approximately 170,000 clones, 85% to 90% detected once. The sequenced material came from blood. The clonotype was recovered from a woman aged 50 to 65 in good health. V is TRBV11-2 and J is TRBJ1-2, with no clear D. CDR3: CASSLSVGSYGYTF. DNA for the CDR3: TGTGCCAGCAGCTTATCTGTAGGGTCGTATGGCTACACCTTC.